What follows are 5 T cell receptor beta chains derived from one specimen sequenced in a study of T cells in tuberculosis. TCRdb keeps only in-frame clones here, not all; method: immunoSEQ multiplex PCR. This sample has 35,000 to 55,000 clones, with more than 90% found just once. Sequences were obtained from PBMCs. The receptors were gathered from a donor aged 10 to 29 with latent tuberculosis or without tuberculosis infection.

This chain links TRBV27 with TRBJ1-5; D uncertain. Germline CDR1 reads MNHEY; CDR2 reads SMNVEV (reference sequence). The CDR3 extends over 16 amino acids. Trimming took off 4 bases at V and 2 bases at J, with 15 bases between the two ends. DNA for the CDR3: TGTGCCAGCAGTTCCTCAGCCGTAGAGGGCAATCAGCCCCAGCATTTT. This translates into CASSSSAVEGNQPQHF.

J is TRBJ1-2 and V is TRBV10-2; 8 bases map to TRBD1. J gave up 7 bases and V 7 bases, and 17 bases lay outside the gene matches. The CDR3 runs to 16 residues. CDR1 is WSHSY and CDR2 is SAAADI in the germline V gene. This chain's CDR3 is CASTLSPLTGAGGYTF. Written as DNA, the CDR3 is TGCGCCAGCACCTTGAGCCCCTTGACAGGGGCAGGTGGCTACACCTTC.

The CDR3 sequence is CASSLRDRGSVGYGYTF. The DNA of the CDR3 is TGTGCCAGCAGCTTGCGGGACAGGGGTTCAGTAGGCTATGGCTACACCTTC. The chain couples TRBV5-6 to TRBJ1-2; 10 bases agree with TRBD1. CDR3 length: 17 amino acids. Germline loops: CDR1 SGHDT, CDR2 YYEEEE. Trimming at V came to 1 base and at J to 4 bases, leaving 10 bases not matched to a gene.

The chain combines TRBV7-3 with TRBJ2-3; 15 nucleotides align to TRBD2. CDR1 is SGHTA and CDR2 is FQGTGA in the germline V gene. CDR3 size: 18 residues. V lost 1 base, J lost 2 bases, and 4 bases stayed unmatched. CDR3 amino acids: CASSLIGTSGGITDTQYF. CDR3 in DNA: TGTGCCAGCAGCTTAATCGGGACTAGCGGGGGGATCACAGATACGCAGTATTTT. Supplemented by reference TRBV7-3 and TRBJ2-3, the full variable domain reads GAGVSQTPSNKVTEKGKYVELRCDPISGHTALYWYRQSLGQGPEFLIYFQGTGAADDSGLPNDRFFAVRPEGSVSTLKIQRTERGDSAVYLCASSLIGTSGGITDTQYFGPGTRLTVL.

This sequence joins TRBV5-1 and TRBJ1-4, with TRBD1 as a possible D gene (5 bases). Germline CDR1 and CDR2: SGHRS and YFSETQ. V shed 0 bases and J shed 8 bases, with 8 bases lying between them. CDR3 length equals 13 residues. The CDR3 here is CASSLEKGEKLFF. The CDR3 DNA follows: TGCGCCAGCAGCTTGGAAAAGGGGGAAAAACTGTTTTTT.